This T cell receptor (beta chain) is drawn from a study of cytomegalovirus exposure and HLA in healthy donors. Study-level results: Three CMV-associated chains proved CMV antigen-specific in vitro. Some highly shared sequence variants likely arose as a pipeline artifact. Many donors shared some public TCRs, even though most TCR sequences were rare.

The PCR made use of 60 Vbeta and 13 Jbeta primers. Profiling relied on immunoSEQ multiplex PCR, and the TCRdb table lists in-frame clones only, not all of them. The sample holds over 85,000 clones; roughly three quarters are singletons and the top ten take approximately 8%. The CDR3 is 14 amino acids. The V gene end was trimmed by 5 bases and the J gene end by 15 bases; junction bases not matched to a gene: 15. Germline CDR1 and CDR2: MNHEY and SVGAGI. This clone showed up just once. Its antigen is not identified. The sample was PBMCs. The chain employs TRBV6-5 and TRBJ2-3; 9 nucleotides align to TRBD2. This TCR derives from a female donor in good health and CMV-seronegative. DNA for the CDR3: TGTGCCAGCAGTGACACACCCGGGACTAGCCCTACCTATTTT. This sequence encodes CASSDTPGTSPTYF.